Each of the 5 T cell receptor beta chains below was sequenced from the same sample in a study of tumor and adjacent non-tumor tissue in lung cancer. A modified ARM-PCR protocol with three rounds of nested PCR amplified TCRbeta. TCRdb used MiXCR to reprocess the multiplex PCR reads, holding one entry per CDR3 protein. The sample has 130,000 or so distinct CDR3 sequences, approximately 71% seen once. No cell sorting was done before RNA was extracted from the tissue. Sequencing input: lung tumor tissue. All receptors derive from a young man with non-small cell lung cancer.

J is TRBJ1-4 and V is TRBV5-8, with 8 bases matching TRBD1. Germline V gives CDR1 SGHTS, CDR2 YDEGEE. V trimming: 1 base; J trimming: 0 bases; junction bases outside the gene matches: 5. The CDR3 runs to 17 residues. Here the CDR3 DNA reads TGTGCCAGCAGCTTGTGGACAGGGAGTGCAACTAATGAAAAACTGTTTTTT. The encoded protein is CASSLWTGSATNEKLFF.

A note on this clonotype: Since a much larger clone is just one base distant, this may be a read error. The chain has TRBV6-1 and TRBJ2-2, with a possible D match to TRBD2 (7 bases). The ends were cut back, 6 bases at V and 5 bases at J, with 16 bases in the middle. The CDR3 is made up of 15 amino acids. Germline-derived CDR1 and CDR2 are MNHNS and SASEGT. The CDR3 protein is CASRRGRGRTGELFF. The CDR3 nucleotides read TGTGCCAGCAGGAGGGGGAGGGGGAGAACCGGGGAGCTGTTTTTT.

This clonotype was observed at least ten times. The CDR3 DNA reads TGTGCCAGCAGTTACCAGGCGGGACACAGCACAGATACGCAGTATTTT. It is translated as CASSYQAGHSTDTQYF. V gene TRBV6-5 combines with J gene TRBJ2-3; D tentatively reads TRBD1 or TRBD2 (6 bases each). Germline V CDR1 and CDR2: MNHEY, SVGAGI. The CDR3 has 16 amino acids. Trimming removed 2 bases from V and 0 bases from J, with 12 bases in between.

This clonotype occurred many times. The chain is built from TRBV20-1 and TRBJ2-7, with D perhaps TRBD2 (5 bases). The CDR3 spans 14 residues. Trimming shortened V by 6 bases and J by 0 bases, and 15 bases separated the two germline ends. Germline V gene data show CDR1 as DFQATT and CDR2 as SNEGSKA (reference sequence). CDR3 protein: CSARQVGSSYEQYF. Written as DNA, the CDR3 is TGCAGTGCGCGTCAGGTGGGGAGCTCCTACGAGCAGTACTTC.

As concerns this clonotype: The conserved closing phenylalanine or tryptophan is absent in this CDR3, likely reflecting a read error. The J gene is TRBJ2-1, the V gene TRBV6-2 or TRBV6-3, with TRBD1 as a possible D gene (8 bases). Trimming cost V 6 bases and J 13 bases, with 22 bases left between them. Looked up from germline, CDR1 is MNHEY and CDR2 is SVGEGT. The CDR3 has 14 amino acids. CDR3 sequence reads: CASRRQGSGGEQFV. The CDR3 bases are TGTGCCAGCAGACGACAGGGGTCGGGAGGTGAACAGTTCGTC.